The T cell receptor beta chain under discussion was sequenced for a study of shared clonotypes between healthy human individuals. Study observations and caveats: In a few donors, around 5% of naive CD4 clonotypes appeared in common.

Looked up from germline, CDR1 is MGHRA and CDR2 is YSYEKL. V lost 4 bases, J lost 2 bases, and 18 bases lay in between. This CDR3 is built from 17 residues. About this clone: Its antigen is currently unknown.

Assay used: immunoSEQ multiplex PCR; TCRdb lists only in-frame clones, some missing. The sample includes approximately 620,000 clones, more than 95% of them seen just once. The gene calls are TRBV4-1 and TRBJ1-3; D may be TRBD1 (6 bases). The specimen sequenced was naive CD4+ T cells sorted from blood. Stated subset: CD45RA+ positively selected. The source is a woman between 25 and 40 years old in good health. The CDR3 spells CASSRGGLISAGNTIYF. CDR3 DNA sequence: TGCGCCAGCAGCCGGGGGGGGCTGATTAGCGCTGGAAACACCATATATTTT.